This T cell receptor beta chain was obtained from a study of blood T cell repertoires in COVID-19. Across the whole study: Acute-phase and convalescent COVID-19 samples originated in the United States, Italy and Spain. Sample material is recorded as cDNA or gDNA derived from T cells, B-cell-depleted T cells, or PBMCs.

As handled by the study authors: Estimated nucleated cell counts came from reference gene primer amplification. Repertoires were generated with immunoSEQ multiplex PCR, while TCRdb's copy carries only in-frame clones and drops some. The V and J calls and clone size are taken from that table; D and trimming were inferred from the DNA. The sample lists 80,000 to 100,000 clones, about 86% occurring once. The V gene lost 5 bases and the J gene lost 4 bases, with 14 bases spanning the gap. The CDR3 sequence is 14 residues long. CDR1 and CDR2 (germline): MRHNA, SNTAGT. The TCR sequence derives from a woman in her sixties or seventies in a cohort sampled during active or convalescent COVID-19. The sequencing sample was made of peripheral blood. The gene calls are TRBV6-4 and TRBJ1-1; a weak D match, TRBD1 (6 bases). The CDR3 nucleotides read TGTGCCAGCAGTCCTACAGGGTTAAGCACTGAAGCTTTCTTT. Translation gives CASSPTGLSTEAFF.